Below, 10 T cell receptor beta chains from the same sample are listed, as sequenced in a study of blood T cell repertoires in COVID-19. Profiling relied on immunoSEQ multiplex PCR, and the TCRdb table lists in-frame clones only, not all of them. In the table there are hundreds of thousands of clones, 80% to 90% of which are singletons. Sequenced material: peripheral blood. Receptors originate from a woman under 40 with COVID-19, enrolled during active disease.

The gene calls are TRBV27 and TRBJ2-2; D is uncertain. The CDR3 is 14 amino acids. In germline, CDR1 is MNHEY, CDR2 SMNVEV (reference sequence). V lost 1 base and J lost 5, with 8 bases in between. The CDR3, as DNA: TGTGCCAGCAGTTTATTAGCTGGGACCGGGGAGCTGTTTTTT. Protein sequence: CASSLLAGTGELFF.

CDR3 in DNA: TGTGCCAGCAGCTTGGACAGGCCCTCTGGAAACACCATATATTTT. Translating it yields CASSLDRPSGNTIYF. This chain connects TRBV7-8 to TRBJ1-3; 7 bases are shared with TRBD1. Trimming cost V 3 bases and J 0 bases; bases outside gene matches: 2. The CDR3 contains 15 residues. Germline V gene data show CDR1 as SGHVS and CDR2 as FQNEAQ. Combining the CDR3 with reference TRBV7-8 and TRBJ1-3 gives the whole variable domain GAGVSQSPRYKVAKRGQDVALRCDPISGHVSLFWYQQALGQGPEFLTYFQNEAQLDKSGLPSDRFFAERPEGSVSTLKIQRTQQEDSAVYLCASSLDRPSGNTIYFGEGSWLTVV.

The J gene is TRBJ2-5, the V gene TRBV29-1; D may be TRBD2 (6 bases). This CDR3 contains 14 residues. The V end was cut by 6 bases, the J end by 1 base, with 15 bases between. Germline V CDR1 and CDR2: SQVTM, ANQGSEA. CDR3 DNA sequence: TGCAGCGTGGGGCCCCAGGGAGGCCAAGAGACCCAGTACTTC. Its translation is CSVGPQGGQETQYF.

CDR3 DNA: TGTGCCAGCAGCTTTCAGACAGGAAACTATGGCTACACCTTC. Protein: CASSFQTGNYGYTF. This rearrangement joins TRBV7-9 to TRBJ1-2; D perhaps matches TRBD1 (6 bases). V dropped 3 bases and J dropped 2 bases, with 10 bases sitting between them. CDR1 and CDR2 (germline): SEHNR, FQNEAQ (reference sequence). The CDR3 extends over 14 amino acids.

The DNA of the CDR3 is TGCGCCAGCAGCTTGAACGGCGGGGTGACCGGGGAGCTGTTTTTT. Protein product: CASSLNGGVTGELFF. This sequence joins TRBV5-1 and TRBJ2-2; D possibly corresponds to TRBD2 (6 bases). The CDR3 is made up of 15 amino acids. Trimming removed 1 base from V and 5 bases from J, with 12 bases in between. Germline V gene data show CDR1 as SGHRS and CDR2 as YFSETQ.

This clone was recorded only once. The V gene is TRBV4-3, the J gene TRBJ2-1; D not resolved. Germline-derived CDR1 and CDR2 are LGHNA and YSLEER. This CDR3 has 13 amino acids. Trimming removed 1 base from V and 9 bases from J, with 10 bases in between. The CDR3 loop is CASSQALYAEQFF. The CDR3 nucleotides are TGCGCCAGCAGCCAAGCACTGTATGCTGAGCAGTTCTTC.

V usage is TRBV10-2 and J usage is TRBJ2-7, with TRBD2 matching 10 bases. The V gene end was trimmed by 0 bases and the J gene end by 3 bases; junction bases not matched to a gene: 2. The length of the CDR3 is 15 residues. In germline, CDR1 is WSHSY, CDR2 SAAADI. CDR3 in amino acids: CASSESASGGYEQYF. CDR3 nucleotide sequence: TGCGCCAGCAGTGAGTCGGCTAGCGGGGGCTACGAGCAGTACTTC.

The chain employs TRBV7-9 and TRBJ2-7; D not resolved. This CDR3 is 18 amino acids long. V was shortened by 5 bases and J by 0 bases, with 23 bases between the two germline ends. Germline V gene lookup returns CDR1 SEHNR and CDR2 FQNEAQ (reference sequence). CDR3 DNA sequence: TGTGCCAGCAGCCCCGGTTCCCAGGCCGAGACATACTCCTACGAGCAGTACTTC. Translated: CASSPGSQAETYSYEQYF.

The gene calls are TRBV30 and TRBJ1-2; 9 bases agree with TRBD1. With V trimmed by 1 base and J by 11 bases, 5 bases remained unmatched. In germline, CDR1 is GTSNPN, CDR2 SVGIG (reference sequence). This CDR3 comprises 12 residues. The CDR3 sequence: CAWSGGQGLYTF. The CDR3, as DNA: TGTGCCTGGAGTGGGGGACAGGGACTTTACACCTTC.

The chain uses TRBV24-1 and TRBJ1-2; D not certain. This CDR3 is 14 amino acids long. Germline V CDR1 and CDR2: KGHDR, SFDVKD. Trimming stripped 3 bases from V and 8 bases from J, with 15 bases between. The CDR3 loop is CATSDGAEAEGYTF. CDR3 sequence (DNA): TGTGCCACCAGTGATGGCGCGGAGGCTGAGGGCTACACCTTC.